These 29 T cell receptor beta chains were all obtained from the same sample, sequenced in a study of regulatory T cells in long-lasting Graves disease. Sample time point: persistent/refractory GD, antithyroid drugs over 5 years with positive TRAb. The TCR library was made from RNA extracted from PBMCs. With iRepertoire HTBI primers and Arm-PCR of CDR3 regions, TCR beta libraries were built. A single record per CDR3 protein comes from TCRdb applying MiXCR to the multiplex PCR reads. This repertoire shows about 310,000 distinct CDR3 sequences, 20% to 25% found once; its top ten account for roughly 56%. The sequences come from peripheral blood mononuclear cells (PBMCs), collected when the disease was refractory, from a patient treated with antithyroid drugs. These receptors all come from a female donor with Graves disease.

The V gene is TRBV14, the J gene TRBJ1-4; maybe TRBD1 (6 bases). The CDR3 sequence is 15 residues long. The ends were cut back, 1 base at V and 4 bases at J, with 10 bases in the middle. In germline, CDR1 is SGHDN, CDR2 FVKESK. The CDR3 loop reads CASSQGTAINEKLFF. CDR3 sequence (DNA): TGTGCCAGCAGCCAAGGGACAGCCATTAATGAAAAACTGTTTTTT.

The chain carries TRBV13 and TRBJ2-3; no clear D. The CDR3 consists of 11 residues. Looked up from germline, CDR1 is PRHDT and CDR2 is FYEKMQ (reference sequence). The V end lost 8 bases, the J end lost 5 bases, and 8 bases lay between the germline ends. As DNA, the CDR3 is TGTGCCAGCTCCGCTGGAGATACGCAGTATTTT. Translated, it gives CASSAGDTQYF. The whole variable domain, filled in from reference TRBV13 and TRBJ2-3, reads AAGVIQSPRHLIKEKRETATLKCYPIPRHDTVYWYQQGPGQDPQFLISFYEKMQSDKGSIPDRFSAQQFSDYHSELNMSSLELGDSALYFCASSAGDTQYFGPGTRLTVL.

This sequence joins TRBV30 and TRBJ1-5, with a weak D call TRBD1 (6 bases). The CDR3 contains 13 residues. Germline CDR1 reads GTSNPN; CDR2 reads SVGIG (reference sequence). The germline V and J ends were trimmed by 2 bases and 6 bases, with 11 bases remaining between them. CDR3 sequence (DNA): TGTGCCTGGAGTAAACAGGGAGGTCAGCCCCAGCATTTT. This encodes CAWSKQGGQPQHF.

The J gene is TRBJ2-5, the V gene TRBV25-1; 8 bases align to TRBD1. Germline loops: CDR1 MGHDK, CDR2 SYGVNS. Unmatched junction bases numbered 8, after V lost 4 bases and J lost 7 bases. The CDR3 runs to 14 residues. The DNA for the CDR3 is TGTGCCAGCAGTGCGGACAGGGTGGATGGGACCCAGTACTTC. Translation: CASSADRVDGTQYF.

The rearrangement joins TRBV10-3 to TRBJ1-1, with D unresolved. V was shortened by 4 bases and J by 6 bases, with 9 bases between the two germline ends. This CDR3 comprises 12 residues. Germline V gene sequence: CDR1 ENHRY, CDR2 SYGVKD. The CDR3 bases are TGTGCCATCAGTGCTGGAGGACCTGAAGCTTTCTTT. It codes for CAISAGGPEAFF.

This clonotype was observed many times. The rearrangement uses TRBV28 and TRBJ2-7; 8 bases line up with TRBD1. V shed 2 bases, J shed 0 bases, and the junction held 6 bases outside the gene matches. The germline gives CDR1 MDHEN, CDR2 SYDVKM. CDR3 length equals 16 residues. The CDR3 loop is CASSLTYGTGSYEQYF. The CDR3 DNA reads TGTGCCAGCAGTTTAACCTACGGGACAGGCTCCTACGAGCAGTACTTC.

The CDR3 region is CASSPKWDSQETQYF. CDR3 DNA sequence: TGTGCCAGCAGCCCCAAGTGGGACTCTCAAGAGACCCAGTACTTC. The gene calls are TRBV11-2 and TRBJ2-5; the D gene is possibly TRBD2 (6 bases). V gave up 5 bases and J gave up 2 bases, with 15 bases separating them. Germline assignment: CDR1 SGHAT and CDR2 FQNNGV. The CDR3 is 15 amino acids. The full variable domain, rest sourced from reference TRBV11-2 and TRBJ2-5, is EAGVAQSPRYKIIEKRQSVAFWCNPISGHATLYWYQQILGQGPKLLIQFQNNGVVDDSQLPKDRFSAERLKGVDSTLKIQPAKLEDSAVYLCASSPKWDSQETQYFGPGTRLLVL.

This rearrangement joins TRBV7-9 to TRBJ2-1; D not resolved. Trimming cost V 5 bases and J 5 bases, with 16 bases left between them. CDR1 is SEHNR, CDR2 FQNEAQ, per germline (reference sequence). This CDR3 contains 15 residues. CDR3 amino acids: CASSPRKTSHNEQFF. In nucleotides, the CDR3 is TGTGCCAGCAGCCCGAGAAAAACATCTCACAATGAGCAGTTCTTC.

This clonotype was detected only a few times. The chain employs TRBV6-2 or TRBV6-3 and TRBJ2-2, with D tentatively TRBD2 (6 bases). This CDR3 has 14 residues. The germline gives CDR1 MNHEY, CDR2 SVGEGT. The V and J ends lost 9 bases and 6 bases respectively, with 17 bases between them. CDR3 in DNA: TGTGCCAGTTTGCGGGGTCTTGGCTCCGGGGAGCTGTTTTTT. This encodes CASLRGLGSGELFF.

This clonotype was recorded a few times. This chain uses TRBV29-1 with TRBJ2-7; the match to TRBD1 covers 9 bases. The CDR3 consists of 14 residues. Trimming at V came to 3 bases and at J to 1 base, leaving 4 bases not matched to a gene. CDR1 and CDR2 (germline): SQVTM, ANQGSEA. The CDR3 sequence: CSVEGGTGSYEQYF. The CDR3 nucleotides read TGCAGCGTTGAGGGTGGGACAGGGTCCTACGAGCAGTACTTC.

The chain combines TRBV5-4 with TRBJ2-7; 9 nucleotides agree with TRBD2. CDR3 length: 15 residues. V lost 4 bases, J lost 3 bases, and 8 bases stayed unmatched. The germline gives CDR1 SGHNT, CDR2 YYREEE (reference sequence). Written as DNA, the CDR3 is TGTGCCAGCAGCGGAGGGACTAGCCCCTACTACGAGCAGTACTTC. Translation: CASSGGTSPYYEQYF. Full variable domain (outside the CDR3, taken from reference TRBV5-4 and TRBJ2-7): ETGVTQSPTHLIKTRGQQVTLRCSSQSGHNTVSWYQQALGQGPQFIFQYYREEENGRGNFPPRFSGLQFPNYSSELNVNALELDDSALYLCASSGGTSPYYEQYFGPGTRLTVT.

Only a few counts were recorded for this clonotype. This rearrangement joins TRBV5-1 to TRBJ1-4; D is undetermined. Per the germline V gene, CDR1 is SGHRS and CDR2 is YFSETQ. The ends were cut back, 4 bases at V and 7 bases at J, with 17 bases in the middle. The CDR3 runs 15 residues. CDR3 bases: TGCGCCAGCAGCCCATTGGGGTTTTTAGGTGAAAAACTGTTTTTT. It translates to CASSPLGFLGEKLFF.

This clonotype was picked up a small number of times. This chain connects TRBV6-5 to TRBJ1-6; TRBD1 might be the D (5 bases). Germline V lookup: CDR1 MNHEY, CDR2 SVGAGI. The CDR3 is 14 residues long. Trimming left V 2 bases short and J 7 bases short, with 9 bases between. CDR3 region: CASSYGGVNSPLHF. As DNA, the CDR3 is TGTGCCAGCAGTTACGGGGGAGTAAATTCACCCCTCCACTTT.

This chain connects TRBV7-3 to TRBJ2-1, with no clear D. The CDR3 is 13 residues long. Trimming stripped 2 bases from V and 3 bases from J, with 5 bases between. Germline lookup yields CDR1 SGHTA and CDR2 FQGTGA. The CDR3 protein is CASSLGNYNEQFF. The CDR3, as DNA: TGTGCCAGCAGCTTAGGGAACTACAATGAGCAGTTCTTC.

The chain's CDR3 is CASSYTVSWGGELFF. The CDR3 coding sequence is TGTGCCAGCAGCTACACGGTCTCTTGGGGCGGGGAGCTGTTTTTT. V is TRBV6-2 or TRBV6-3 and J is TRBJ2-2; D gene uncertain. The CDR3 runs 15 residues. The germline V gene encodes CDR1 MNHEY and CDR2 SVGEGT. The V and J ends lost 6 bases and 7 bases respectively, with 18 bases between them.

This clonotype was observed at least ten times. This chain's CDR3 is CASSAFSRPQETQYF. As DNA, the CDR3 is TGTGCCAGCAGCGCCTTCTCCAGGCCCCAAGAGACCCAGTACTTC. V is TRBV7-8 and J is TRBJ2-5; D is ambiguous. Per the germline V gene, CDR1 is SGHVS and CDR2 is FQNEAQ. The CDR3 loop spans 15 amino acids. V dropped 5 bases and J dropped 1 base, with 14 bases sitting between them. Variable domain in full (rest from reference TRBV7-8 and TRBJ2-5): GAGVSQSPRYKVAKRGQDVALRCDPISGHVSLFWYQQALGQGPEFLTYFQNEAQLDKSGLPSDRFFAERPEGSVSTLKIQRTQQEDSAVYLCASSAFSRPQETQYFGPGTRLLVL.

This clonotype was counted a few times. The chain carries TRBV6-5 and TRBJ1-4, with D hard to call. Germline V gene sequence: CDR1 MNHEY, CDR2 SVGAGI. The CDR3 runs 17 residues. Trimming pared 0 bases from V and 4 bases from J, leaving 15 bases between. CDR3 bases: TGTGCCAGCAGTTACTCCCTTCCCCTCCGGGGTAATGAAAAACTGTTTTTT. It translates to CASSYSLPLRGNEKLFF.

This clonotype was found a few times. The chain carries TRBV7-2 and TRBJ2-6; possibly TRBD1 for D (6 bases). The V and J ends lost 1 base and 0 bases respectively, with 13 bases between them. In germline, CDR1 is SGHTA, CDR2 FQGNSA. This CDR3 has 18 residues. The DNA of the CDR3 is TGTGCCAGCAGCTTAGTGGGTCAGGGGCACTCTGGGGCCAACGTCCTGACTTTC. Translation gives CASSLVGQGHSGANVLTF.

A few counts support this clonotype. The V call is TRBV30, the J call TRBJ1-2; 10 nucleotides match TRBD1. The V segment lost 1 base and the J segment 6 bases; nucleotides outside the gene matches: 2. The CDR3 totals 13 residues. The germline V gene has CDR1 GTSNPN and CDR2 SVGIG (reference sequence). The CDR3 DNA reads TGTGCCTGGAGTGGACAGGGGGCGAATGGCTACACCTTC. Amino acid sequence: CAWSGQGANGYTF.

Ten or more counts support this clonotype. This chain joins TRBV20-1 and TRBJ2-5, with TRBD2 as a possible D gene (5 bases). The V end was cut by 0 bases, the J end by 4 bases, with 15 bases between. Germline V lookup: CDR1 DFQATT, CDR2 SNEGSKA (reference sequence). The CDR3 runs 15 residues. The CDR3 loop is CSAREAGGQTETQYF. CDR3 coding DNA: TGCAGTGCTAGAGAGGCGGGTGGGCAGACAGAGACCCAGTACTTC.

This clonotype was counted ten times or more. Here the CDR3 reads CAWSHGTGLGETQYF. The CDR3 DNA reads TGTGCCTGGAGCCACGGGACAGGTTTGGGAGAGACCCAGTACTTC. The chain links TRBV30 to TRBJ2-5; 8 bases match TRBD1. Germline-derived CDR1 and CDR2 are GTSNPN and SVGIG (reference sequence). The CDR3 totals 15 residues. V trimming: 3 bases; J trimming: 4 bases; junction bases outside the gene matches: 10.

This clonotype appeared many times. The V gene is TRBV15, the J gene TRBJ1-6; D uncertain. Trimming shortened V by 3 bases and J by 0 bases, and 12 bases separated the two germline ends. The CDR3 is 17 amino acids. Germline CDR1 reads LNHNV; CDR2 reads YYDKDF (reference sequence). CDR3 sequence reads: CATSRDYTSSYNSPLHF. CDR3 coding DNA: TGTGCCACCAGCAGGGACTACACGAGCTCCTATAATTCACCCCTCCACTTT.

There are a few counts of this clonotype. The V call is TRBV7-9, the J call TRBJ1-1; the D gene is possibly TRBD1 (5 bases). V was cut by 8 bases and J by 5 bases, with 21 bases left in between. This CDR3 comprises 15 residues. The germline V gene has CDR1 SEHNR and CDR2 FQNEAQ (reference sequence). The CDR3, as DNA: TGTGCCAGCCCCAAAGTCGGGGGGGTTTTGACTGAAGCTTTCTTT. Translated: CASPKVGGVLTEAFF.

In this sample, this clonotype turned up a few times. The chain is built from TRBV9 and TRBJ2-3; D uncertain. Germline V gives CDR1 SGDLS, CDR2 YYNGEE. This CDR3 has 13 amino acids. V was trimmed by 6 bases and J by 3 bases, leaving 11 bases between them. CDR3 nucleotides: TGTGCCAGCACCCAAGTCGGGACAGATACGCAGTATTTT. Translating it yields CASTQVGTDTQYF. Together with reference TRBV9 and TRBJ2-3, the CDR3 gives the full variable domain: DSGVTQTPKHLITATGQRVTLRCSPRSGDLSVYWYQQSLDQGLQFLIQYYNGEERAKGNILERFSAQQFPDLHSELNLSSLELGDSALYFCASTQVGTDTQYFGPGTRLTVL.

Notes on this clonotype: Compared with germline, one end of the junction differs, possibly owing to a read error. The chain joins TRBV6-4 to TRBJ1-6; no reliable D call. This CDR3 contains 14 residues. Germline lookup yields CDR1 MRHNA and CDR2 SNTAGT. The CDR3 DNA reads TGTGCCAGCAGTGCCGGTCCCTATAATCCACCCCTCCACTTT. This encodes CASSAGPYNPPLHF.

This clonotype came up a few times. The chain employs TRBV4-3 and TRBJ2-7; 10 bases are a match to TRBD2. J was trimmed by 3 bases and V by 4 bases; bases with no gene match: 6. Germline V gives CDR1 LGHNA, CDR2 YSLEER. CDR3 length equals 15 residues. The CDR3 region has the DNA TGCGCCAGCAGCCCAGGGGTAGCGGGAGGCTACGAGCAGTACTTC. It translates to CASSPGVAGGYEQYF.

In this sample, this clonotype turned up many times. V is TRBV6-5 and J is TRBJ1-1; D remains unclear. V lost 0 bases and J 3 bases, leaving 11 bases between the germline ends. The germline gives CDR1 MNHEY, CDR2 SVGAGI. This CDR3 is built from 15 residues. The CDR3 region is CASSYSEGRDTEAFF. CDR3 nucleotide sequence: TGTGCCAGCAGTTACTCGGAAGGCCGCGACACTGAAGCTTTCTTT.

This clonotype was seen ten or more times. J is TRBJ2-7 and V is TRBV6-2 or TRBV6-3, with a weak D call TRBD1 (7 bases). Germline CDR1 MNHEY, CDR2 SVGEGT. Trimming left V 2 bases short and J 6 bases short, with 14 bases between. This CDR3 contains 14 residues. CDR3 DNA sequence: TGTGCCAGCAGTTACACTTGGAGGGGGCTCGAGCAGTACTTC. It yields the protein CASSYTWRGLEQYF.

The chain employs TRBV11-1 and TRBJ2-1, with D unclear. V lost 1 base to trimming and J lost 8 bases, with 15 bases between them. CDR3 length equals 15 residues. CDR1 SGHAT and CDR2 FQDESV come from the germline V gene (reference sequence). This CDR3 is CASSLESGSGYEQFF. In DNA, the CDR3 is TGTGCCAGCAGCTTAGAATCAGGATCCGGGTATGAGCAGTTCTTC.